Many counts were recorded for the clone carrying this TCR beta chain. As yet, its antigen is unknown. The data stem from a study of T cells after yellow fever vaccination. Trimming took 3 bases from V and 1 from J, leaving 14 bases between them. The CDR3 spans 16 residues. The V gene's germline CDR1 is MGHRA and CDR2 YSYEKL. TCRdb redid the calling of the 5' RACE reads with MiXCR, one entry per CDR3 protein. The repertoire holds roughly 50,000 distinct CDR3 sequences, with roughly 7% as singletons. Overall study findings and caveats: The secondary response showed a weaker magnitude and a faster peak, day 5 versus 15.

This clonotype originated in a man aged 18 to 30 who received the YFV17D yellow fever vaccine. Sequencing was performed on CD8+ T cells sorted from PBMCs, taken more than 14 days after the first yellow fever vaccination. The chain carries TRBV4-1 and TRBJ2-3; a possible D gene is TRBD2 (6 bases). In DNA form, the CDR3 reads TGCGCCAGCAGCCAGGATCACGGGGGAGGCACAGATACGCAGTATTTT. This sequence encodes CASSQDHGGGTDTQYF.